This T cell receptor beta chain was identified in a study of tumor-infiltrating lymphocytes in primary liver carcinoma. Study-wide findings and caveats: There was no comparison of CD4+ and CD8+ repertoires, as samples were bulk unsorted. Researchers found tumor-adjacent and tumor-blood pairs overlapped less than tumor region pairs.

This CDR3 has 14 amino acids. V lost 6 bases, J lost 9 bases, and 8 bases stayed unmatched. Unsorted whole blood served as the source of blood RNA, and germline DNA was extracted as well. This clonotype was counted ten times or more. What it recognizes is unknown. The input was around 0.5 ug total RNA; TCR beta cDNA was made from it with a constant-region primer. What produced the TCR beta libraries was three nested multiplex PCR rounds using slightly modified ARM-PCR. Each of the first two PCR rounds ran nine to ten cycles with TRBV1-TRBV30 forward and C-beta reverse primers. One entry per CDR3 protein, called by TCRdb with MiXCR from the multiplex PCR reads. The table records approximately 330,000 distinct CDR3 sequences, 65% of them present only once.

The sample consisted of peripheral blood. The chain is built from TRBV12-3 or TRBV12-4 and TRBJ1-3; TRBD1 aligns across 10 bases. The source is a man aged 40-49 years with primary liver carcinoma and hepatitis B virus infection. This CDR3 reads CASSGTGARGTIYF. The CDR3 DNA is TGTGCCAGCAGCGGGACAGGGGCCCGAGGCACCATATATTTT.